Listed below are T cell receptor beta chains from one sample, sequenced in a study of cytomegalovirus exposure and HLA in healthy donors. Sequencing used immunoSEQ multiplex PCR; TCRdb keeps in-frame clones, though not all of them. The sample records around 200,000 clones, 80% to 90% being singletons. Sequencing was done on a sample of PBMCs. These receptors came from a woman in her thirties in good health and CMV-seronegative. CDR3s include the opening cysteine and the closing phenylalanine or tryptophan. Each record gives: J gene, D gene, V gene, clone size, CDR3 DNA, CDR3 protein. D genes are given only for firm matches. Expanded clones get a size class; other rows say once, few or many, or leave the size out.

>TRBJ1-6|TRBD1|TRBV28|.
TGTGCCAGCAGCTTCCGGGACAGGGACTATTCACCCCTCCACTTT
CASSFRDRDYSPLHF
>TRBJ2-1|.|TRBV6-1|.
TGTGCCAGCAGCCCACTCATGGGGGGTTTTGAGCAGTTCTTC
CASSPLMGGFEQFF
>TRBJ2-1|.|TRBV7-3|.
TGTGCCAGCAGCTCAGATCGAAACAATGAGCAGTTCTTC
CASSSDRNNEQFF
>TRBJ2-2|.|TRBV7-6|few
TGTGCCAGCAGCTTTGGGCCGGCCAGGGAGCTGTTTTTT
CASSFGPARELFF
>TRBJ1-3|.|TRBV6-6|.
TGTGCCAGCAGTTACGGGCAGGGGATGACTGGAAACACCATATATTTT
CASSYGQGMTGNTIYF
>TRBJ2-7|.|TRBV5-8|.
TGTGCCACCCCGCCTCTTGGCCCTGTATGGTACGAGCAGTACTTC
CATPPLGPVWYEQYF
>TRBJ2-7|.|TRBV29-1|.
TGCAGCACCAGGGTGGGGATTGACAACGAGCAGTACTTC
CSTRVGIDNEQYF
>TRBJ1-2|.|TRBV5-1|.
TGCGCCAGCAGCCCCGTTTACCGGGTCTCGGACTATGGCTACACCTTC
CASSPVYRVSDYGYTF
>TRBJ1-2|TRBD1|TRBV10-3|.
TGTGCCATCACCGACGGACAGGGTCTCTCTGGCTACACCTTC
CAITDGQGLSGYTF
>TRBJ2-6|.|TRBV5-8|.
TGTGCCAGCAGCCCCAATTCTGGGGCCAACGTCCTGACTTTC
CASSPNSGANVLTF
>TRBJ1-1|.|TRBV10-3|.
TGTGCCACTGGCAGGGAGGCTGAAGCTTTCTTT
CATGREAEAFF
>TRBJ2-1|.|TRBV5-1|.
TGCGCCAGCAGCTTGCAGGGACTCCTCTGGAATGAGCAGTTCTTC
CASSLQGLLWNEQFF
>TRBJ1-5|.|TRBV7-2|.
TGTGCCAGCAGCCTGCAGTCCCATAGCAATCAGCCCCAGCATTTT
CASSLQSHSNQPQHF
>TRBJ2-5|TRBD2|TRBV7-3|.
TGTGCCAGCAGCTTAGGACTAGCGGCCCAAGAGACCCAGTACTTC
CASSLGLAAQETQYF
>TRBJ1-5|.|TRBV28|.
TGTGCCAGCAGTTTATGGGGGCTTAATCAGCCCCAGCATTTT
CASSLWGLNQPQHF
>TRBJ2-5|.|TRBV6-1|once
TGTGCCCCTTACGGGGGAGAGACCCAGTACTTC
CAPYGGETQYF
>TRBJ2-4|.|TRBV10-3|.
TGTGCCATCAGTGAGGGGGGGGCGGGGAACATTCAGTACTTC
CAISEGGAGNIQYF
>TRBJ2-3|TRBD1|TRBV2|.
TGTGCCAGCAGTAGGGATAGACAGGGTGTGACAGATACGCAGTATTTT
CASSRDRQGVTDTQYF
>TRBJ1-1|TRBD1|TRBV13|.
TGTGCCAGCAGCTCGGGACAGAGGACCGTTTTCTTT
CASSSGQRTVFF
>TRBJ2-2|.|TRBV19|.
TGTGCCAGTAGCGGTTCAATGAACACCGGGGAGCTGTTTTTT
CASSGSMNTGELFF
>TRBJ2-1|.|TRBV5-1|.
TGCGCCAGCAGCTTGGTTCCCGTGAGCTCCTACAATGAGCAGTTCTTC
CASSLVPVSSYNEQFF
>TRBJ2-5|TRBD2|TRBV9|.
TGTGCCAGCAGCGTAGCTCCGGCGGGAGGGGGAGAGACCCAGTACTTC
CASSVAPAGGGETQYF
>TRBJ1-1|.|TRBV19|.
TGTGCCAGTAGTCTGGGACAATTGAACACTGAAGCTTTCTTT
CASSLGQLNTEAFF
>TRBJ2-1|TRBD2|TRBV19|.
TGTGCCACCGGGAGGGGATACAATGAGCAGTTCTTC
CATGRGYNEQFF
>TRBJ2-7|.|TRBV28|.
TGTGCCAGCAGCGAGACAGGACCCACCTACGAGCAGTACTTC
CASSETGPTYEQYF
>TRBJ1-2|.|TRBV28|.
TGTGCCAGCAGTTTAGACAGGAATTATGGCTACACCTTC
CASSLDRNYGYTF
>TRBJ2-7|TRBD1|TRBV5-4|.
TGTGCCAGCAGCTCCATGGGGACAGGCTCCTACGAGCAGTACTTC
CASSSMGTGSYEQYF